This is a list of T cell receptor beta chains from one sample in a study of OX40 agonist ivuxolimab in advanced cancers. TCRdb's copy holds only in-frame clones and misses some; the assay was immunoSEQ multiplex PCR. The repertoire has about 80,000 clones, just over 85% of them found once; the top ten carry 1.9%. The sample consisted of CD4+ or CD8+ T cells sorted from blood, taken in a trial of the OX40 agonist ivuxolimab. Receptors were obtained from an adult with an advanced solid tumor such as melanoma, head and neck, liver or kidney cancer. The CDR3 runs from the conserved cysteine through the conserved F or W. The order of the fields is J gene, CDR3 length, D gene, clone size, V gene, CDR3 DNA, CDR3 protein. A D gene is named only where the DNA matches it firmly. Size is stated for part of the rows, as once, few or many counts, or as a class when the clone is expanded.

J: TRBJ2-2
length: 17
D: TRBD1
size: NA
V: TRBV4-2
DNA: TGTGCCAGCAGCCAAGATACGACAGGGCGCTACACCGGGGAGCTGTTTTTT
CDR3: CASSQDTTGRYTGELFF

J: TRBJ1-1
length: 14
D: TRBD1
size: NA
V: TRBV6-1
DNA: TGTGCCAGTGACAGGGGGCGAGCGCTCACTGAAGCTTTCTTT
CDR3: CASDRGRALTEAFF

J: TRBJ2-7
length: 15
D: NA
size: NA
V: TRBV9
DNA: TGTGCCAGCAGCGTAGGGGAGACACGGACCTACGAGCAGTACTTC
CDR3: CASSVGETRTYEQYF

J: TRBJ2-1
length: 14
D: NA
size: NA
V: TRBV28
DNA: TGTGCCAGCATCCCTGGCTCTACATACCAGGAGCAGTTCTTC
CDR3: CASIPGSTYQEQFF

J: TRBJ1-1
length: 15
D: NA
size: NA
V: TRBV27
DNA: TGTGCCAGCAGTTTCGGAATGACCCCGAACACTGAAGCTTTCTTT
CDR3: CASSFGMTPNTEAFF

J: TRBJ2-5
length: 17
D: NA
size: NA
V: TRBV5-4
DNA: TGTGCCAGCAGCCCCGATCCGGGGGCTAGCGTTAGGGAGACCCAGTACTTC
CDR3: CASSPDPGASVRETQYF

J: TRBJ2-7
length: 14
D: TRBD2
size: NA
V: TRBV11-2
DNA: TGTGCCAGCCGTATAGCGGGAGGGCCCTACGAGCAGTACTTC
CDR3: CASRIAGGPYEQYF

J: TRBJ2-7
length: 14
D: NA
size: NA
V: TRBV28
DNA: TGTGCCAGCAGGGCCTGGGTCCCCTTCCACGAGCAGTACTTC
CDR3: CASRAWVPFHEQYF

J: TRBJ2-6
length: 15
D: NA
size: NA
V: TRBV28
DNA: TGTGCCAGCAGTTTGTCAGCTACTGGGGCCAACGTCCTGACTTTC
CDR3: CASSLSATGANVLTF

J: TRBJ2-7
length: 14
D: NA
size: NA
V: TRBV5-1
DNA: TGCGCCAGCAGCTTGGATCAGGGGCCCTACGAGCAGTACTTC
CDR3: CASSLDQGPYEQYF

J: TRBJ1-5
length: 16
D: NA
size: few
V: TRBV19
DNA: TGTGCCAGTAGTATGGATGGAGGGGGGCGCTGGCAGCCCCAGCATTTT
CDR3: CASSMDGGGRWQPQHF

J: TRBJ2-6
length: 15
D: NA
size: NA
V: TRBV5-6
DNA: TGTGCCAGCACCGAACAGGGTTCTGGGGCCAACGTCCTGACTTTC
CDR3: CASTEQGSGANVLTF

J: TRBJ1-2
length: 15
D: TRBD1
size: once
V: TRBV6-5
DNA: TGTGCCAGCAGTTATCAGGGGGGAGCTAACTATGGCTACACCTTC
CDR3: CASSYQGGANYGYTF

J: TRBJ2-1
length: 13
D: TRBD2
size: NA
V: TRBV7-9
DNA: TGTGCCAGCAGCTCGGGGGGGCCTGATGAGCAGTTCTTC
CDR3: CASSSGGPDEQFF

J: TRBJ2-1
length: 17
D: NA
size: NA
V: TRBV7-3
DNA: TGTGCCAGCAGTCCCCAGGGGGGAGGACGGATCAACAATGAGCAGTTCTTC
CDR3: CASSPQGGGRINNEQFF

J: TRBJ2-3
length: 14
D: NA
size: NA
V: TRBV7-3
DNA: TGTGCCAGCAGCCGTACGGGGCCCACAGATACGCAGTATTTT
CDR3: CASSRTGPTDTQYF

J: TRBJ2-7
length: 16
D: TRBD2
size: NA
V: TRBV28
DNA: TGTGCCAGCAGTCGGGCCCGGACTAGCGGGAGGTACGAGCAGTACTTC
CDR3: CASSRARTSGRYEQYF

J: TRBJ2-7
length: 12
D: NA
size: NA
V: TRBV28
DNA: TGTGCCAGCAGTCTCCTAGGGTACGAGCAGTACTTC
CDR3: CASSLLGYEQYF

J: TRBJ2-7
length: 16
D: NA
size: NA
V: TRBV7-8
DNA: TGTGCCAGCAGCTTAGTAGTGACGCCGCGGAGCTACGAGCAGTACTTC
CDR3: CASSLVVTPRSYEQYF

J: TRBJ2-7
length: 13
D: TRBD2
size: NA
V: TRBV16
DNA: TGTGCCAGCAGCCAACGGGGGGAATACGAGCAGTACTTC
CDR3: CASSQRGEYEQYF

J: TRBJ2-7
length: 13
D: NA
size: NA
V: TRBV28
DNA: TGTGCCAGCAGTTTAATAGGTACCTACGAGCAGTACTTC
CDR3: CASSLIGTYEQYF

J: TRBJ2-2
length: 15
D: NA
size: NA
V: TRBV7-2
DNA: TGTGCCAGCAGTAAGGGGGGAGCGGGCACCGGGGAGCTGTTTTTT
CDR3: CASSKGGAGTGELFF

J: TRBJ2-5
length: 16
D: TRBD2
size: NA
V: TRBV28
DNA: TGTGCCAGCAGTTTTTGGCCTAGCGGGGGGGCGGAGACCCAGTACTTC
CDR3: CASSFWPSGGAETQYF

J: TRBJ2-5
length: 15
D: NA
size: NA
V: TRBV15
DNA: TGTGCCACCAGCCCTAGGGGCAAAGATGGGGAGACCCAGTACTTC
CDR3: CATSPRGKDGETQYF

J: TRBJ1-1
length: 15
D: NA
size: NA
V: TRBV14
DNA: TGTGCCAGCAGCCAAGATCTCGGACAGATAGCTGAAGCTTTCTTT
CDR3: CASSQDLGQIAEAFF